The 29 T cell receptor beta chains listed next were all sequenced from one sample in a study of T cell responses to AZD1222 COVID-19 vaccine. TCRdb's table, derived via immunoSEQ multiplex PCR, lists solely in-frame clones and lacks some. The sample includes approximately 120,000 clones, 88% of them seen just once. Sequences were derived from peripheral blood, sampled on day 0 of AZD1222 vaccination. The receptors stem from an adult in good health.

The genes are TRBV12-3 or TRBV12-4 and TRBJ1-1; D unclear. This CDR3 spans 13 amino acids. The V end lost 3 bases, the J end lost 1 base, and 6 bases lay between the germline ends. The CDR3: CASSLGRNTEAFF. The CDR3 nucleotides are TGTGCCAGCAGTTTGGGCCGGAACACTGAAGCTTTCTTT.

CDR3 loop: CASSRGRRGEAEAFF. CDR3 sequence (DNA): TGTGCCAGCAGTCGCGGCCGCAGGGGTGAGGCTGAAGCTTTCTTT. J is TRBJ1-1 and V is TRBV11-1; the D gene is possibly TRBD1 (6 bases). V lost 6 bases, J lost 6 bases, and 20 bases lay in between. Germline assignment: CDR1 SGHAT and CDR2 FQDESV (reference sequence). The CDR3 has 15 residues.

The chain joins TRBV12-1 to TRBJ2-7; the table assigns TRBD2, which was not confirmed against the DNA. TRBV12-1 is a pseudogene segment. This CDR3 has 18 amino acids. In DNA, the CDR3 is TGTGCCAGCAGCTCTCCTAGCGGGGGGCATTTGGAGAGATACGAGCAGTACTTC. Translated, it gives CASSSPSGGHLERYEQYF.

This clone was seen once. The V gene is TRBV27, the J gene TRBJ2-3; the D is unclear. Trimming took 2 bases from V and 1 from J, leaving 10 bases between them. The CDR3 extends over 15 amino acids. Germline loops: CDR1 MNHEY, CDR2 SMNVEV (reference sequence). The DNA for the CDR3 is TGTGCCAGCAGTTTAAGGAAGTCTGGCACAGATACGCAGTATTTT. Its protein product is CASSLRKSGTDTQYF.

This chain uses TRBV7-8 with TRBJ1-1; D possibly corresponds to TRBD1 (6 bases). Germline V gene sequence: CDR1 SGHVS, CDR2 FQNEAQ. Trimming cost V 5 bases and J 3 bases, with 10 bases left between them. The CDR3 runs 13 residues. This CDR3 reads CASSGGQYTEAFF. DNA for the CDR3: TGTGCCAGCAGCGGCGGACAGTACACTGAAGCTTTCTTT.

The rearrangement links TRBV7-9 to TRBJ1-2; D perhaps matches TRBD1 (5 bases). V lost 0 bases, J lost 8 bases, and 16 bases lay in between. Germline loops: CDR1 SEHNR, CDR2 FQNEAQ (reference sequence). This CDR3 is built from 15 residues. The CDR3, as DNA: TGTGCCAGCAGCTTAGCGGGTAGGGGCCATGAGGGCTACACCTTC. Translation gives CASSLAGRGHEGYTF. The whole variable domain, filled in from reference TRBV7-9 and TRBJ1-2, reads DTGVSQNPRHKITKRGQNVTFRCDPISEHNRLYWYRQTLGQGPEFLTYFQNEAQLEKSRLLSDRFSAERPKGSFSTLEIQRTEQGDSAMYLCASSLAGRGHEGYTFGSGTRLTVV.

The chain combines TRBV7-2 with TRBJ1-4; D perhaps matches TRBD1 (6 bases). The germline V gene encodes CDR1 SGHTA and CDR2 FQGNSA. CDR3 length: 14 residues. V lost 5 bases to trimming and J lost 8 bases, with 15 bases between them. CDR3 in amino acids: CASSRRRGGEKLFF. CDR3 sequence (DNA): TGTGCCAGCAGCCGCCGGAGGGGGGGGGAAAAACTGTTTTTT.

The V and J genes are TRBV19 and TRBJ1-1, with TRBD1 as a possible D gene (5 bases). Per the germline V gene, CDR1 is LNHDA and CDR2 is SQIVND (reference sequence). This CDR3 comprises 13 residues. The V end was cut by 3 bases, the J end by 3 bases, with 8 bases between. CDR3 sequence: CASSIGGDTEAFF. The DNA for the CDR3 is TGTGCCAGTAGTATTGGAGGGGACACTGAAGCTTTCTTT.

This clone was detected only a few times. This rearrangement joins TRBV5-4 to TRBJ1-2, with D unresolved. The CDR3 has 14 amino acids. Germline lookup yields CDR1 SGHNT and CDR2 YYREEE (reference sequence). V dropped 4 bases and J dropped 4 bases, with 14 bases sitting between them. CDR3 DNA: TGTGCCAGCAGCCTGGGTAAGGGCTCCTATGGCTACACCTTC. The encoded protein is CASSLGKGSYGYTF.

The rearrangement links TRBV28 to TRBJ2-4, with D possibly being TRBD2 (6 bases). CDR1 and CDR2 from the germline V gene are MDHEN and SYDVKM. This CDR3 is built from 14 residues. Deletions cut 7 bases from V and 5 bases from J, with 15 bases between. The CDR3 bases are TGTGCCAGCACCGCGGACTATCCACAAAACATTCAGTACTTC. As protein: CASTADYPQNIQYF.

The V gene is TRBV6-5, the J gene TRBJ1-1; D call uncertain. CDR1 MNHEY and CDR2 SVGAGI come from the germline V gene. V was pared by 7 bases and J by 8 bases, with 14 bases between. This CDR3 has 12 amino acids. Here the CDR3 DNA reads TGTGCCAGCATCAAAAATGGGTTCGAAGCTTTCTTT. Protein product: CASIKNGFEAFF.

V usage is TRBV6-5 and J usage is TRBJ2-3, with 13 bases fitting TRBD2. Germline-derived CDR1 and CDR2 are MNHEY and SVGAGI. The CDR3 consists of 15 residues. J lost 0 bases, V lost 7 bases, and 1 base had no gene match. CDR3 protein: CASKLAGGSTDTQYF. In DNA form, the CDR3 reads TGTGCCAGCAAACTAGCGGGGGGGAGCACAGATACGCAGTATTTT.

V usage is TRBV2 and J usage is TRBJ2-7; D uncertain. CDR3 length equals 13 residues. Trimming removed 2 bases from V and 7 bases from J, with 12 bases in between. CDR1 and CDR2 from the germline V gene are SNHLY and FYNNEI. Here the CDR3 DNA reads TGTGCCAGCAGTGAAAGTTACGTCCTAGAGCAGTACTTC. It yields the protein CASSESYVLEQYF.

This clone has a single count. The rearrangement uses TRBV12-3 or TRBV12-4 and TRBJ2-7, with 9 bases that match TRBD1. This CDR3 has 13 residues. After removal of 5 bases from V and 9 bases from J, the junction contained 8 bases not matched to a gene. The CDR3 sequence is CASSTGGGSWQYF. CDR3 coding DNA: TGTGCCAGCAGTACAGGGGGCGGGAGTTGGCAGTACTTC.

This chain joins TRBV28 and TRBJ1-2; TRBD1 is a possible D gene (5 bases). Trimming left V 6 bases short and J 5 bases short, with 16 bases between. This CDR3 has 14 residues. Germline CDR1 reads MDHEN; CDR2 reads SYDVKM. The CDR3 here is CASRSGTEVYGYTF. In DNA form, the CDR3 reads TGTGCCAGCAGATCCGGGACGGAAGTTTATGGCTACACCTTC.

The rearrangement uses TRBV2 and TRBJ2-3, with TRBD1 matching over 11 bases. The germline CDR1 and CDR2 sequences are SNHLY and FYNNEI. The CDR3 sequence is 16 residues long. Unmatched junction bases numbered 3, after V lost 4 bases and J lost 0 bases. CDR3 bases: TGTGCCAGCAGTGCGGGACAGGGGGGGAGCACAGATACGCAGTATTTT. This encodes CASSAGQGGSTDTQYF.

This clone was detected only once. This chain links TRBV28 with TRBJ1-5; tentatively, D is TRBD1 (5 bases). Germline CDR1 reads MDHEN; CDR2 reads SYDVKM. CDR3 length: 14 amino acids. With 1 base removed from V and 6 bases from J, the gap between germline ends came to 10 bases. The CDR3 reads CASSLYTGGQPQHF. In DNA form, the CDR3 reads TGTGCCAGCAGTTTATACACAGGCGGTCAGCCCCAGCATTTT. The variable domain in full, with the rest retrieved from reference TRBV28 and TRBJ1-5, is DVKVTQSSRYLVKRTGEKVFLECVQDMDHENMFWYRQDPGLGLRLIYFSYDVKMKEKGDIPEGYSVSREKKERFSLILESASTNQTSMYLCASSLYTGGQPQHFGDGTRLSIL.

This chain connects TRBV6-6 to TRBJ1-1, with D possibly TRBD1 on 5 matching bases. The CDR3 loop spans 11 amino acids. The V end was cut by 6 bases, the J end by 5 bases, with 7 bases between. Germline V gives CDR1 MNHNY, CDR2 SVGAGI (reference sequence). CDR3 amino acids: CASSRQTEAFF. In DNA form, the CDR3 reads TGTGCCAGCAGCCGACAGACTGAAGCTTTCTTT.

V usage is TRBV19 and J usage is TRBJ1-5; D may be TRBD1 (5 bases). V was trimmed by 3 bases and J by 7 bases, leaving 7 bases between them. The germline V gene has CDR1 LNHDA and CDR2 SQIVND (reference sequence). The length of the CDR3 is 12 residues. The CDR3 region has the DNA TGTGCCAGTAGTATCGGGGGGCAGCCCCAGCATTTT. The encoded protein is CASSIGGQPQHF.

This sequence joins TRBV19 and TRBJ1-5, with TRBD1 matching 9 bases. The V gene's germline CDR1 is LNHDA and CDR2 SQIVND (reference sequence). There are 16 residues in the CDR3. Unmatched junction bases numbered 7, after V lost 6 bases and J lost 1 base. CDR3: CASRSEQGASNQPQHF. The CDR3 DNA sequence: TGTGCCAGTAGAAGCGAACAGGGGGCGAGCAATCAGCCCCAGCATTTT.

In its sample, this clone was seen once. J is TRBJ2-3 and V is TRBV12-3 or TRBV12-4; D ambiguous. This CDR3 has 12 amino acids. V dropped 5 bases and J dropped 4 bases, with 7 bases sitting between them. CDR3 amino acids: CASSPAPDTQYF. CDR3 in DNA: TGTGCCAGCAGTCCCGCGCCAGATACGCAGTATTTT.

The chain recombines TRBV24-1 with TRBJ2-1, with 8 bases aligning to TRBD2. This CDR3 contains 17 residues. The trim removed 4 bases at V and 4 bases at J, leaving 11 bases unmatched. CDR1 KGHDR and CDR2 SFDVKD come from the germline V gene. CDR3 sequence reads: CATSDPFPGTSYNEQFF. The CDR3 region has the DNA TGTGCCACCAGTGACCCTTTTCCCGGGACTAGTTACAATGAGCAGTTCTTC.

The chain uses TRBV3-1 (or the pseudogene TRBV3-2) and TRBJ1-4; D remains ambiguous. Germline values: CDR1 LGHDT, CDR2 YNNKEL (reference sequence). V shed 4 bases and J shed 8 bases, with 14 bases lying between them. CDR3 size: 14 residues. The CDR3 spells CASSRDHLGEKLFF. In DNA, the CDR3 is TGTGCCAGCAGCCGAGACCATCTGGGGGAAAAACTGTTTTTT.

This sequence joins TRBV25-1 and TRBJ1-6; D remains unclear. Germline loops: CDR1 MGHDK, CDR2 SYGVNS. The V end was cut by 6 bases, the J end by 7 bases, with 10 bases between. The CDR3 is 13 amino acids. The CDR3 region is CASRRNGNSPLHF. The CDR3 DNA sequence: TGTGCCAGCAGAAGGAATGGGAATTCACCCCTCCACTTT.

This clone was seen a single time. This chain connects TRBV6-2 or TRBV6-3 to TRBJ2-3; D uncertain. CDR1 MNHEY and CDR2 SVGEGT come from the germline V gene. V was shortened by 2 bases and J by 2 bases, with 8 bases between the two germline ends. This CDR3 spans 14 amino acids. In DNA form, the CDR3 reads TGTGCCAGCAGTTACCGCACTTCCACAGATACGCAGTATTTT. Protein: CASSYRTSTDTQYF.

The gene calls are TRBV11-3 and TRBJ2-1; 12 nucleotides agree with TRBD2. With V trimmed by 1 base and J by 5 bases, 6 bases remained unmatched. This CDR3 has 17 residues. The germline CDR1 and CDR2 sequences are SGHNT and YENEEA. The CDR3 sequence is CASSLGTGTSGHNEQFF. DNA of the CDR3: TGTGCCAGCAGCTTAGGGACCGGGACTAGCGGGCACAATGAGCAGTTCTTC. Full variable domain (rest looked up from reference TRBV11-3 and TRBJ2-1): EAGVVQSPRYKIIEKKQPVAFWCNPISGHNTLYWYLQNLGQGPELLIRYENEEAVDDSQLPKDRFSAERLKGVDSTLKIQPAELGDSAVYLCASSLGTGTSGHNEQFFGPGTRLTVL.

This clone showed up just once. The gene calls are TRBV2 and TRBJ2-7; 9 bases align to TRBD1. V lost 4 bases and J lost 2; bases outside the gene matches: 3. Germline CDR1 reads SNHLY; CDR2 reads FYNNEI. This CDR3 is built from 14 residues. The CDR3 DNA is TGTGCCAGCAGTGGGGACAGGGTGACCTACGAGCAGTACTTC. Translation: CASSGDRVTYEQYF.

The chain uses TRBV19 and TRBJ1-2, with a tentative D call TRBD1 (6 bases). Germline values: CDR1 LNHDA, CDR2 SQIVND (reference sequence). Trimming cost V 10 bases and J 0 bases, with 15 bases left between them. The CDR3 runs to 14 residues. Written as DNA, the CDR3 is TGTGCCACCAGAGGACAGCTTACTAACTATGGCTACACCTTC. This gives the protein CATRGQLTNYGYTF.

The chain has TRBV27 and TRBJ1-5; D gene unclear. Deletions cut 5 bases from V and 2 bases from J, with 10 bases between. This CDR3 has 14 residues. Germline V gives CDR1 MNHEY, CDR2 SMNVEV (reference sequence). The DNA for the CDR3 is TGTGCCAGCAGTCCCCGCCCAGGCAATCAGCCCCAGCATTTT. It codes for CASSPRPGNQPQHF.